This T cell receptor beta chain was sequenced during a study of blood T cell repertoires in COVID-19. Overall study: Material from acute and convalescent COVID-19 was sourced from the United States, Italy and Spain. T cells, B-cell-depleted T cells, or PBMCs provided the cDNA or gDNA that served as material.

Original processing notes: Nucleated cell counts were estimated from reference gene primer amplification. This table comes from immunoSEQ multiplex PCR, and its TCRdb copy is limited to in-frame clones, with some not included. The DNA was the basis for D and trimming; V, J and clone size are from that table. This sample has around 110,000 clones; 89% occur once, and the top ten carry 4.5% to 5%. This clonotype was sampled from a man in his forties or fifties with active or convalescent COVID-19. Sequencing input: peripheral blood.

CDR3 residues: CASKTSSHEQFF. The CDR3 coding sequence is TGTGCCAGCAAAACTAGCTCCCATGAGCAGTTCTTC. The V gene is TRBV27, the J gene TRBJ2-1, with D possibly matching TRBD2 (6 bases). Trimming shortened V by 7 bases and J by 8 bases, and 12 bases separated the two germline ends. Germline-derived CDR1 and CDR2 are MNHEY and SMNVEV (reference sequence). This CDR3 contains 12 residues.